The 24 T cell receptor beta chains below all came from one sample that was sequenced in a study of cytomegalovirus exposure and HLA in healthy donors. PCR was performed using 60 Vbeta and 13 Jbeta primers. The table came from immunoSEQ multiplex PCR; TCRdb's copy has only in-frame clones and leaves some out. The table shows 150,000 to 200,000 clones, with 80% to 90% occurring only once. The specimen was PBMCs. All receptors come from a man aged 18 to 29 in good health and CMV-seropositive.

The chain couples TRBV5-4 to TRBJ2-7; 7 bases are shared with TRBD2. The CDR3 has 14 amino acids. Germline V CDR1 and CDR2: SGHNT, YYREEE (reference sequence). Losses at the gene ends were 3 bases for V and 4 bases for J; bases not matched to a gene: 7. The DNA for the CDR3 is TGTGCCAGCAGCTCCGGGGGGACGGGGTACGAGCAGTACTTC. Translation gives CASSSGGTGYEQYF.

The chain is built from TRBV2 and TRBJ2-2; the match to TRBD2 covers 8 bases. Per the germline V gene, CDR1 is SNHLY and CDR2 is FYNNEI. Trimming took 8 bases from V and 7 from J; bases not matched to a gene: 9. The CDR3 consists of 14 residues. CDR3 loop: CASSLAGFDGELFF. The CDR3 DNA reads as TGTGCCAGCTCTTTAGCGGGGTTTGACGGGGAGCTGTTTTTT.

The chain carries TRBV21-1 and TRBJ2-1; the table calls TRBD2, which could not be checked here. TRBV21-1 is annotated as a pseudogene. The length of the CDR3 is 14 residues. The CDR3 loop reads CASSKERSRVEQFF. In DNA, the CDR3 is TGTGCCAGCAGCAAAGAAAGGAGCCGGGTCGAGCAGTTCTTC.

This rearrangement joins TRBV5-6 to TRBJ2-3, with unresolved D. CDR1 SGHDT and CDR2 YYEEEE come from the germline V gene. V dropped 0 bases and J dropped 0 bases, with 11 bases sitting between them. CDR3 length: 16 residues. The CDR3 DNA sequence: TGTGCCAGCAGCTTGGGACTGGTTACTAGCACAGATACGCAGTATTTT. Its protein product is CASSLGLVTSTDTQYF. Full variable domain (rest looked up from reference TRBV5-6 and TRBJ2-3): DAGVTQSPTHLIKTRGQQVTLRCSPKSGHDTVSWYQQALGQGPQFIFQYYEEEERQRGNFPDRFSGHQFPNYSSELNVNALLLGDSALYLCASSLGLVTSTDTQYFGPGTRLTVL.

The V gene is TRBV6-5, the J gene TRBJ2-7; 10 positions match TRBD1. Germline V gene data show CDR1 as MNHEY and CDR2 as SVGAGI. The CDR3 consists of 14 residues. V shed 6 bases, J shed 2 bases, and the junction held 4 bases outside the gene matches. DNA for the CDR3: TGTGCCAGCAGCAAAGACAGGGGGCCCTACGAGCAGTACTTC. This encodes CASSKDRGPYEQYF.

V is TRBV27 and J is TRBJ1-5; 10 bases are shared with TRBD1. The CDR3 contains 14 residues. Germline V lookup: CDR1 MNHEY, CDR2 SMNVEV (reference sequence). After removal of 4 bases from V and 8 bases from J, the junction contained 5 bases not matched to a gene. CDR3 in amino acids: CASSYGTGVEPQHF. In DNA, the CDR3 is TGTGCCAGCAGTTACGGGACAGGGGTGGAGCCCCAGCATTTT.

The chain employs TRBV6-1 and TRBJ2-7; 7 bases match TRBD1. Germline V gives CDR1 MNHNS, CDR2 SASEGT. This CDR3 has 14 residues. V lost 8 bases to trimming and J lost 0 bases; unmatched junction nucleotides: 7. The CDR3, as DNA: TGTGCCAGCTGGTGGGGACAGCCCTCCTACGAGCAGTACTTC. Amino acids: CASWWGQPSYEQYF.

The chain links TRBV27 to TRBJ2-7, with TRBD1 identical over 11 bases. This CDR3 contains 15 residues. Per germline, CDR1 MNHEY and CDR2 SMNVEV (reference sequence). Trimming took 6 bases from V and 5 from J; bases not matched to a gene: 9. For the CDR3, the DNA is TGTGCCAGCAGAATGGACAGGGGGCAGTGGAACGAGCAGTACTTC. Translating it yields CASRMDRGQWNEQYF.

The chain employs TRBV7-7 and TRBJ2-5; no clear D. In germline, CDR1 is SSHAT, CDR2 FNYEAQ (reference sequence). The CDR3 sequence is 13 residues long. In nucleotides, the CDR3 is TGTGCTATTGCTCAGATCGCCCAAGAGACCCAGTACTTC. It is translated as CAIAQIAQETQYF.

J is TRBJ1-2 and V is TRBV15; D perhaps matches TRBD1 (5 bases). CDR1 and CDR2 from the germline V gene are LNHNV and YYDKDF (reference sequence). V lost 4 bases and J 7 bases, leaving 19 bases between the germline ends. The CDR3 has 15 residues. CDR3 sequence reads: CATSINSGNARGYTF. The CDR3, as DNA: TGTGCCACCAGCATTAATTCAGGGAATGCTCGTGGCTACACCTTC. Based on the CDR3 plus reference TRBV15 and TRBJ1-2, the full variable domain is DAMVIQNPRYQVTQFGKPVTLSCSQTLNHNVMYWYQQKSSQAPKLLFHYYDKDFNNEADTPDNFQSRRPNTSFCFLDIRSPGLGDTAMYLCATSINSGNARGYTFGSGTRLTVV.

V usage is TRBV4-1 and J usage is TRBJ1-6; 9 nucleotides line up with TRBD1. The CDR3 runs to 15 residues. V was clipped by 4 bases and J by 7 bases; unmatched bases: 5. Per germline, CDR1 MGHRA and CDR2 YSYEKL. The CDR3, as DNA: TGCGCCAGCAGCCCATCCGGGACAGGGAATTCACCCCTCCACTTT. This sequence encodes CASSPSGTGNSPLHF.

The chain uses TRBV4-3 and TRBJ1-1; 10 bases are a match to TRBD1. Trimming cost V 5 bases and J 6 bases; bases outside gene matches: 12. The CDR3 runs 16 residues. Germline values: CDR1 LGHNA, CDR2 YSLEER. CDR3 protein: CASSDRGRRGLAEAFF. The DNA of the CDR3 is TGCGCCAGCAGCGACAGGGGGCGCCGGGGTCTGGCTGAAGCTTTCTTT.

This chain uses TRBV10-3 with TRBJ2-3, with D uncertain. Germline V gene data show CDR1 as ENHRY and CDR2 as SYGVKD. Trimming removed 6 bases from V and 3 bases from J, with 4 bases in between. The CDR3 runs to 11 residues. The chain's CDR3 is CAISNTDTQYF. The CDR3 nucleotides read TGTGCCATCAGCAATACAGATACGCAGTATTTT.

CDR3 amino acids: CASKKGETQYF. The CDR3, as DNA: TGTGCCAGTAAGAAGGGGGAGACCCAGTACTTC. This chain connects TRBV19 to TRBJ2-5, with a possible D match to TRBD1 (5 bases). Deletions cut 7 bases from V and 5 bases from J, with 8 bases between. The CDR3 runs to 11 residues. Per the germline V gene, CDR1 is LNHDA and CDR2 is SQIVND (reference sequence).

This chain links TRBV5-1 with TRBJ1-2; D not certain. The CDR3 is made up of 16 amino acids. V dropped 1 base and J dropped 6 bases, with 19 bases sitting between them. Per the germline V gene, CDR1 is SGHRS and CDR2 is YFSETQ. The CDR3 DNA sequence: TGCGCCAGCAGCTTGATTTTTCTCAGTCCTGAAAATGGCTACACCTTC. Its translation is CASSLIFLSPENGYTF.

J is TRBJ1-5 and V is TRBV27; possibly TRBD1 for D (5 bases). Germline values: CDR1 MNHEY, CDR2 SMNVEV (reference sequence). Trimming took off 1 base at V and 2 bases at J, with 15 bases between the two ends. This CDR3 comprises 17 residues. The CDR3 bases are TGTGCCAGCAGTTTATACGGCGCGGGAGGGGGCAATCAGCCCCAGCATTTT. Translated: CASSLYGAGGGNQPQHF.

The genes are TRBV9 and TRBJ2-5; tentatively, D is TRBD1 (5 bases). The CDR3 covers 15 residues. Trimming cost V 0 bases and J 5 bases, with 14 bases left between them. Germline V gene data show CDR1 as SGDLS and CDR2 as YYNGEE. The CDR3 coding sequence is TGTGCCAGCAGCGTAGAGGCAGGGCTTAGGGAGACCCAGTACTTC. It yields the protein CASSVEAGLRETQYF.

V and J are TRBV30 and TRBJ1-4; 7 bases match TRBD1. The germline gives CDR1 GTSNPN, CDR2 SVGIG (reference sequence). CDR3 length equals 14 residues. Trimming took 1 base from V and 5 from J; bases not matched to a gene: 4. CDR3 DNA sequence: TGTGCCTGGAGTGCTGGGGGACAGAATGAAAAACTGTTTTTT. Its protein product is CAWSAGGQNEKLFF.

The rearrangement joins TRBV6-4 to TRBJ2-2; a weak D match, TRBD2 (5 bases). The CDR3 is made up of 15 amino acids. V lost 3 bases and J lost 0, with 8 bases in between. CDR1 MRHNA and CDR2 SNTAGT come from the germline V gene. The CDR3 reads CASSEDGANTGELFF. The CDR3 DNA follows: TGTGCCAGCAGTGAGGACGGGGCGAACACCGGGGAGCTGTTTTTT.

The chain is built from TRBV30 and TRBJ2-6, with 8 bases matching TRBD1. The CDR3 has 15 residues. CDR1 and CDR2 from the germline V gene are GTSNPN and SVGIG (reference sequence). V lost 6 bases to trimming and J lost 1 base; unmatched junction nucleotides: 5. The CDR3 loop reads CACSTGVSGANVLTF. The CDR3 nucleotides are TGTGCCTGCTCGACAGGGGTTTCTGGGGCCAACGTCCTGACTTTC.

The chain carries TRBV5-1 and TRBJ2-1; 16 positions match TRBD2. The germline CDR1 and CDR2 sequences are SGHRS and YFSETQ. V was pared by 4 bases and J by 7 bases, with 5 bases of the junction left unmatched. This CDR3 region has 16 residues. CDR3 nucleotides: TGCGCCAGCAGCCCGGGACTAGCGGGGGGGCCAAATGAGCAGTTCTTC. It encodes CASSPGLAGGPNEQFF.

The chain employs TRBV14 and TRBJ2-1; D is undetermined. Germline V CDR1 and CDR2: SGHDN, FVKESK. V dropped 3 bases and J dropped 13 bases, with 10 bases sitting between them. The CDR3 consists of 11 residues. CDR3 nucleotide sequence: TGTGCCAGCAGCCACGGTCTTGGTCAGTTCTTC. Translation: CASSHGLGQFF.

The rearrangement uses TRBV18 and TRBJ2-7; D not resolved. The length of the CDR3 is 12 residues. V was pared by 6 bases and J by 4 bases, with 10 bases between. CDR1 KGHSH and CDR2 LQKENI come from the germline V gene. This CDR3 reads CASSPTVYEQYF. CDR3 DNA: TGTGCCAGCTCGCCAACGGTTTACGAGCAGTACTTC.

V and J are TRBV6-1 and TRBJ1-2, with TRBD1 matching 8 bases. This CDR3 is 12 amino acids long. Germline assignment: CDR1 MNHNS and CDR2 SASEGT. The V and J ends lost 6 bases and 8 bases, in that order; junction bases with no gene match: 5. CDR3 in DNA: TGTGCCAGCAGGCAGGGGGCGGAAGGCTACACCTTC. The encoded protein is CASRQGAEGYTF.